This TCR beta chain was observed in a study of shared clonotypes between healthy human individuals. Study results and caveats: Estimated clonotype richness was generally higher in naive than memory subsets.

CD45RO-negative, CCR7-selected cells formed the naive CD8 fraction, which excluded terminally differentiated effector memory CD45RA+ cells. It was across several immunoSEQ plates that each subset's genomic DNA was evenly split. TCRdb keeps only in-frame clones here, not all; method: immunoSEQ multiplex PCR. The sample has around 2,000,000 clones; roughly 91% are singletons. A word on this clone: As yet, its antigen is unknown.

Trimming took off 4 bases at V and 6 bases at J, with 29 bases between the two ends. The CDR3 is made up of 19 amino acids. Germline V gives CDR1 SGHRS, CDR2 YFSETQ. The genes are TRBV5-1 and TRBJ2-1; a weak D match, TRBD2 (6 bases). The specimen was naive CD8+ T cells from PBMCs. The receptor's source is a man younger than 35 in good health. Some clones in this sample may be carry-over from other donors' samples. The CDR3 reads CASSAWTTSGVAYLNEQFF. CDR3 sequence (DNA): TGCGCCAGCAGCGCATGGACTACGTCGGGAGTGGCGTACCTCAATGAGCAGTTCTTC.